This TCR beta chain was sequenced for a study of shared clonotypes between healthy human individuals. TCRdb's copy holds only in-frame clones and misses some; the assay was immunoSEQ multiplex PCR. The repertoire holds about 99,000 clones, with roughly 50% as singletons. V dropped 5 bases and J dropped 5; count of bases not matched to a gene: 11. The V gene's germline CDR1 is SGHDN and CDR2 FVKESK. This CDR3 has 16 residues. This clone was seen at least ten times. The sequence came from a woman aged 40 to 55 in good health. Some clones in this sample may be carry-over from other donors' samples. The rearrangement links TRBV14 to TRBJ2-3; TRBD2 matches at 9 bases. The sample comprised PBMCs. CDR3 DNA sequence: TGTGCCAGCAGCTCGGGACTAGCTTTCCTCGGAGATACGCAGTATTTT. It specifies CASSSGLAFLGDTQYF.